This TCR beta chain was found in a study of blood T cell repertoires in COVID-19. Background on the study: Samples representing acute and convalescent COVID-19 were sourced from the United States, Italy and Spain. T cells, B-cell-depleted T cells, or PBMCs supplied cDNA or gDNA.

Original analysis: Amplification of reference gene primers was used by the study to estimate nucleated cell counts. Here immunoSEQ multiplex PCR was the method, and the copy in TCRdb shows in-frame clones only, minus some. The D gene and trimming were derived from the DNA, and the V and J assignments and clone size from that table. The repertoire holds approximately 170,000 clones, with about 81% as singletons. This sequence originates from a human donor in a cohort sampled during active COVID-19. Sequencing used peripheral blood.

DNA of the CDR3: TGTGCCAGCAGCTGGGAGGTAGGCCAGCCCCAGCATTTT. Its protein is CASSWEVGQPQHF. This chain uses TRBV12-3 or TRBV12-4 with TRBJ1-5; D remains ambiguous. This CDR3 has 13 amino acids. Deletions cut 6 bases from V and 7 bases from J, with 13 bases between.